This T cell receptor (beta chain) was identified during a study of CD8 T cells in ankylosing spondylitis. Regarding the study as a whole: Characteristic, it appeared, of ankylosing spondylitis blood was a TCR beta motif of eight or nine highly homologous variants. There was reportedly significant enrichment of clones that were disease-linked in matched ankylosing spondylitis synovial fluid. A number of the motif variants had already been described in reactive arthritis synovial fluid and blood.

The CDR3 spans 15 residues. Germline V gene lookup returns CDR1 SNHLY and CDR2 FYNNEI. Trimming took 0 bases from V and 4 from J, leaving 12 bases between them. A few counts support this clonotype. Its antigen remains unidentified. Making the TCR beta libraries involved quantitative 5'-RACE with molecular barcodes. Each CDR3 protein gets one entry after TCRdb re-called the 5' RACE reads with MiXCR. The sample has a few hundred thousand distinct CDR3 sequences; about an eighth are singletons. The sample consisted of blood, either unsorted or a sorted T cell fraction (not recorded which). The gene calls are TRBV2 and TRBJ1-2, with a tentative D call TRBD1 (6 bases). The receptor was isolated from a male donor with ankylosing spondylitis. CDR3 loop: CASSEADRGVYGYTF. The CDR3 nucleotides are TGTGCCAGCAGTGAAGCGGATAGGGGGGTCTATGGCTACACCTTC.